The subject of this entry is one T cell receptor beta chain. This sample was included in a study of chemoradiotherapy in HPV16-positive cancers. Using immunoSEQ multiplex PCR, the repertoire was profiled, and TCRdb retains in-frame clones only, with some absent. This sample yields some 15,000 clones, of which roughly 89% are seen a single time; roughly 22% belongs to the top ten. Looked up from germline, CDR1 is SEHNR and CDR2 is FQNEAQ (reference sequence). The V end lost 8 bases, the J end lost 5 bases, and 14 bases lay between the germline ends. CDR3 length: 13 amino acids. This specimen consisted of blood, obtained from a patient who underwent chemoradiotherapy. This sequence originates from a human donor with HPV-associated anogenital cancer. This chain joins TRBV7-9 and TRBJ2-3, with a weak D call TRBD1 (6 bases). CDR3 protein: CASEGQGRDTQYF. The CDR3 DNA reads TGTGCCAGCGAGGGACAAGGCAGAGATACGCAGTATTTT.